The 9 T cell receptor beta chains below come from one sample, sequenced in a study of T cells expressing NK-cell markers. TCRdb reprocessed the 5' RACE reads; each CDR3 protein has one entry and no DNA is given. This table holds 500,000 to 600,000 distinct CDR3 sequences. Sequenced sample: blood T cells: a sorted CD56 or NKG2C T cell subset, CD4+ or CD8+ T cells, or bulk PBMC T cells (not recorded which). The origin of the receptors is a man between 18 and 29 years old in good health.

The V gene is TRBV6-5, the J gene TRBJ2-7; there is no DNA to check the TCRdb D call of TRBD1. The CDR3 is 11 residues long. The V gene's germline CDR1 is MNHEY and CDR2 SVGAGI. CDR3 sequence: CASKGIREQYF.

The gene calls are TRBV25-1 and TRBJ2-5; the D call of TRBD1 rests on TCRdb alone, since no DNA is present to check it. Per the germline V gene, CDR1 is MGHDK and CDR2 is SYGVNS. The CDR3 contains 14 residues. The CDR3: CASKSSAAPGAQYF.

This chain joins TRBV18 and TRBJ2-3; TCRdb's D gene call, TRBD2, goes unchecked for lack of DNA. The CDR3 is made up of 20 amino acids. CDR1 is KGHSH and CDR2 is LQKENI in the germline V gene. CDR3 sequence reads: CASSPPKTSGNDTLENTQYF. The variable domain in full, completed from reference TRBV18 and TRBJ2-3, reads NAGVMQNPRHLVRRRGQEARLRCSPMKGHSHVYWYRQLPEEGLKFMVYLQKENIIDESGMPKERFSAEFPKEGPSILRIQQVVRGDSAAYFCASSPPKTSGNDTLENTQYFGPGTRLTVL.

The chain employs TRBV12-3 or TRBV12-4 and TRBJ2-2; the D call of TRBD1 rests on TCRdb alone, since no DNA is present to check it. The CDR3 totals 14 residues. The CDR3 protein is CASEDRGRTGELFF.

V gene TRBV12-3 or TRBV12-4 combines with J gene TRBJ2-3; lacking DNA, the TRBD1 call made by TCRdb goes unchecked. The CDR3 consists of 15 residues. The CDR3 is CASSLKGANTDTQYF.

The J gene is TRBJ1-1, the V gene TRBV28. There are 14 residues in the CDR3. Germline loops: CDR1 MDHEN, CDR2 SYDVKM. This chain's CDR3 is CASRNQLRNTEAFF.

This chain joins TRBV27 and TRBJ2-3. The germline V gene encodes CDR1 MNHEY and CDR2 SMNVEV (reference sequence). The CDR3 length is 13 residues. The CDR3 reads CASSWYRTGTQYF.

The V call is TRBV29-1, the J call TRBJ2-6. The germline CDR1 and CDR2 sequences are SQVTM and ANQGSEA. This CDR3 has 15 amino acids. CDR3 protein: CSVEDGLSGANVLTF.

V gene TRBV5-1 combines with J gene TRBJ2-3; TCRdb reports TRBD2, a call that lacks DNA to check it against. The CDR3 runs to 15 residues. Germline V gene sequence: CDR1 SGHRS, CDR2 YFSETQ. The CDR3 spells CASAVAGVVADTQYF. Complete variable domain (other parts from reference TRBV5-1 and TRBJ2-3): KAGVTQTPRYLIKTRGQQVTLSCSPISGHRSVSWYQQTPGQGLQFLFEYFSETQRNKGNFPGRFSGRQFSNSRSEMNVSTLELGDSALYLCASAVAGVVADTQYFGPGTRLTVL.